The entry below describes one TCR beta chain. Healthy bone marrow donors supplied every sample. The data were taken from a study of cytomegalovirus exposure and HLA in healthy donors. Germline values: CDR1 MNHNS, CDR2 SASEGT. The CDR3 length is 14 residues. The V gene lost 1 base and the J gene lost 4 bases, with 10 bases spanning the gap. Primers included in the PCR were 60 Vbeta and 13 Jbeta primers. This table comes from immunoSEQ multiplex PCR, and its TCRdb copy is limited to in-frame clones, with some not included. The sample lists about 190,000 clones; approximately 78% were seen once. The chain uses TRBV6-1 and TRBJ1-1; a weak D match, TRBD1 (5 bases). Sequencing was done on a sample of PBMCs. The receptor was isolated from a woman between 25 and 40 years old in good health and CMV-seropositive. CDR3: CASSEVGGGTEAFF. The CDR3 DNA is TGTGCCAGCAGTGAAGTTGGGGGGGGCACTGAAGCTTTCTTT.